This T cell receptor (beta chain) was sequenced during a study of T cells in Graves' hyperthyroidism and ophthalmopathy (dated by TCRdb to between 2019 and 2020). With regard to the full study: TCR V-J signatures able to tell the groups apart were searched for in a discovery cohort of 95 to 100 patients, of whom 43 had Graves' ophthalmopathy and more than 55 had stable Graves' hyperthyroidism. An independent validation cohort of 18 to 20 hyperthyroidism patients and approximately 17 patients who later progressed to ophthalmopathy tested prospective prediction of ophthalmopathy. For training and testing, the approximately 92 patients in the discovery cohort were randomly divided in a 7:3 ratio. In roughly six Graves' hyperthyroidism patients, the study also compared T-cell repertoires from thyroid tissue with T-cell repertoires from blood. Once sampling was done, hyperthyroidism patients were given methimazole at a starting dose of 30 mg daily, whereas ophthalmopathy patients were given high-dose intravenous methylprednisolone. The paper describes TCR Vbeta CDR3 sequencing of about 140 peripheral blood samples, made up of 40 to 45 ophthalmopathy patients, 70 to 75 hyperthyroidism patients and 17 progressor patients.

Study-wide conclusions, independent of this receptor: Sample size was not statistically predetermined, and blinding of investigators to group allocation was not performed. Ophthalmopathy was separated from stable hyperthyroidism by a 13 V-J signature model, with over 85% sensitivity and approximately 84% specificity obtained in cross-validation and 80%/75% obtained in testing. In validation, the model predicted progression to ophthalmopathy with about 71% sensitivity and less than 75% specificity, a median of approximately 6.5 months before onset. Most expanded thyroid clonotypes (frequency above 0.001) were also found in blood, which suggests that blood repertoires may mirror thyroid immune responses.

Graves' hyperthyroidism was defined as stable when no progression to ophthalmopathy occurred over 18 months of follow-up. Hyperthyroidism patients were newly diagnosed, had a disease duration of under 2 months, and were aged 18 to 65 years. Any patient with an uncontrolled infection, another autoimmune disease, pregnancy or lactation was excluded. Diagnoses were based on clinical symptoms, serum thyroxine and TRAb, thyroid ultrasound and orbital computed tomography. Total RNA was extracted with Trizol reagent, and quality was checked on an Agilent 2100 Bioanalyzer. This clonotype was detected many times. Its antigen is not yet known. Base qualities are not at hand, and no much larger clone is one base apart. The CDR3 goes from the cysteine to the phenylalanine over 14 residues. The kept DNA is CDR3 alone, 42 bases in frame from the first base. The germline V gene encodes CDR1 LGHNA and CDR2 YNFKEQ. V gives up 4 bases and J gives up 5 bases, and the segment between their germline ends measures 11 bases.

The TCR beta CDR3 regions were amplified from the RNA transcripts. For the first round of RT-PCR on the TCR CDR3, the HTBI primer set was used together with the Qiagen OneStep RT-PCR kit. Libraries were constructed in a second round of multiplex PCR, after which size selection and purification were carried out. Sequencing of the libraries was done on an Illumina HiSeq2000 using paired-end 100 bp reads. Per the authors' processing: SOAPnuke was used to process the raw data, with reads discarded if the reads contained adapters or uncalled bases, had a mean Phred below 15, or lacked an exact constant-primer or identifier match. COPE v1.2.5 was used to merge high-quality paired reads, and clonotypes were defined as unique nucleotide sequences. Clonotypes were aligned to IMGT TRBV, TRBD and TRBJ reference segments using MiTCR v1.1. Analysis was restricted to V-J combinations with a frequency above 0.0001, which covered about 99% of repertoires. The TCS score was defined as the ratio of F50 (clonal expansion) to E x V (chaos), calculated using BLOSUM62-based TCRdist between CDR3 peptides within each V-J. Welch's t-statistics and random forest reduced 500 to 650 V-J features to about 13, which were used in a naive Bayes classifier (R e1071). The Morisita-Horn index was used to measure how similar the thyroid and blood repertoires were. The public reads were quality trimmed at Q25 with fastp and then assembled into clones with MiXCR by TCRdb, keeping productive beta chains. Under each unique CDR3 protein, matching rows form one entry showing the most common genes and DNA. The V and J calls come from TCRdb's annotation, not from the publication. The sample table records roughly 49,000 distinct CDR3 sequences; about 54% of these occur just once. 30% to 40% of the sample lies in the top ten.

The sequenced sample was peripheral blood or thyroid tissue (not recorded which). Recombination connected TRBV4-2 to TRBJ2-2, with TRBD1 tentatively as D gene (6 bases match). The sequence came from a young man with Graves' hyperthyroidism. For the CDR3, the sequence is CASSLTGSTGELFF. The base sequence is TGTGCCAGCAGCCTGACAGGAAGTACCGGGGAGCTGTTTTTT.